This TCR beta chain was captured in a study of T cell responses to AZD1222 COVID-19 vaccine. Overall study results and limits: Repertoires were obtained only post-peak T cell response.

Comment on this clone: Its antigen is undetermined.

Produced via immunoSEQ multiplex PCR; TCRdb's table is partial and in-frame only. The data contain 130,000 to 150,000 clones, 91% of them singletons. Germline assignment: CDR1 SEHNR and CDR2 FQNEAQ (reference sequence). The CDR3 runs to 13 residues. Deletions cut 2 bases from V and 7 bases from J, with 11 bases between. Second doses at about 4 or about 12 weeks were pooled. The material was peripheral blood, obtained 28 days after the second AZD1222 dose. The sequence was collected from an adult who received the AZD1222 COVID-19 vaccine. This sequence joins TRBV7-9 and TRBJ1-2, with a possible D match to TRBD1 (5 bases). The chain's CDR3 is CASSLRDLGGYTF. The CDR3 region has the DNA TGTGCCAGCAGCTTAAGGGACTTAGGTGGCTACACCTTC.